There are a few counts of the clone carrying this T cell receptor (beta chain). This sample was taken from a study of blood T cell repertoires in COVID-19. Study information: The cDNA or gDNA used as material had been derived from T cells, B-cell-depleted T cells, or PBMCs.

Original methodology: Researchers report that nucleated cell counts were estimated from reference gene primer amplification. TCRdb keeps only in-frame clones here, not all; method: immunoSEQ multiplex PCR. That table is the source of V, J and clone size, and D and trimming were worked out from the DNA. Here the sample spans over 100,000 clones, 84% being singletons. Sequenced sample: peripheral blood. This receptor was identified in a middle-aged man with active or convalescent COVID-19.

The CDR3: CASSLTLGLAGNTGELFF. The CDR3 nucleotides read TGTGCCAGCAGCTTAACGTTGGGACTAGCGGGGAACACCGGGGAGCTGTTTTTT. V and J are TRBV7-3 and TRBJ2-2; 12 nucleotides line up with TRBD2. The CDR3 spans 18 residues. The V gene end was trimmed by 0 bases and the J gene end by 1 base; junction bases not matched to a gene: 3. Looked up from germline, CDR1 is SGHTA and CDR2 is FQGTGA.